The entry below gives a single T cell receptor (beta chain) sequence along with its context. Its matching antigen is unknown. This sample was included in a study of cytomegalovirus exposure and HLA in healthy donors. PCR used 60 Vbeta primers and 13 Jbeta primers. Generated by immunoSEQ multiplex PCR, the TCRdb table keeps only in-frame clones and is missing some. The repertoire holds approximately 79,000 clones, with roughly 80% as singletons. Findings and caveats of the study: Earlier analysis found most TCR beta V segments productive about 87% or about 30% of the time. The study listed some 160 cytomegalovirus-associated TCR beta chains.

The sequence derives from a boy younger than 18 in good health and CMV-seronegative. Sequenced: PBMCs.

CDR3 nucleotides: TGTGCCAGCAGACAACTAGCGGGGGGGCCCCGCAATGAGCAGTTCTTC. It specifies CASRQLAGGPRNEQFF. V usage is TRBV5-4 and J usage is TRBJ2-1; TRBD2 matches at 13 bases. The CDR3 sequence is 16 residues long. Per the germline V gene, CDR1 is SGHNT and CDR2 is YYREEE (reference sequence). Trimming removed 5 bases from V and 6 bases from J; junction bases left unmatched: 8.